Listed here are 24 T cell receptor beta chains from one sample, sequenced in a study of read filtering for tumor transcriptome and immune sequencing. Molecular barcoded adaptors covering alpha/delta and beta/gamma chains were used on around 370 ng RNA. TCRdb analysed the reads with MiXCR anew, one entry per CDR3 protein. Altogether roughly 27,000 distinct CDR3 sequences are present, around an eighth being singletons, with the ten largest covering over 35%. The sequenced material came from a population of CD138-negative cells sorted from bone marrow. All receptors derive from a donor at least 40 years old with multiple myeloma.

This clonotype was detected many times. This rearrangement joins TRBV6-5 to TRBJ2-1; 11 bases are a match to TRBD2. CDR3 length equals 19 residues. Per germline, CDR1 MNHEY and CDR2 SVGAGI. The V segment lost 0 bases and the J segment 3 bases; nucleotides outside the gene matches: 10. CDR3 residues: CASSYSGRYTSGGYNEQFF. CDR3 DNA: TGTGCCAGCAGTTACTCTGGGAGGTACACTAGCGGGGGCTACAATGAGCAGTTCTTC.

The chain recombines TRBV12-3 or TRBV12-4 with TRBJ2-7, with D unclear. This CDR3 contains 14 residues. V was pared by 1 base and J by 4 bases, with 11 bases between. The CDR3 DNA follows: TGTGCCAGCAGTTTAGTGCAGAACTCATACGAGCAGTACTTC. Amino acids: CASSLVQNSYEQYF.

This clonotype was seen ten or more times. The V call is TRBV7-9, the J call TRBJ2-2, with D perhaps assigned TRBD1 or TRBD2 (5 bases each). Germline assignment: CDR1 SEHNR and CDR2 FQNEAQ (reference sequence). V was clipped by 5 bases and J by 1 base, with 14 bases between them. This CDR3 contains 16 residues. CDR3 loop: CASSITGALNTGELFF. The CDR3 DNA sequence: TGTGCCAGCAGCATCACCGGGGCGTTGAACACCGGGGAGCTGTTTTTT.

Only a few counts were recorded for this clonotype. The gene calls are TRBV19 and TRBJ2-3, with D perhaps TRBD1 (7 bases). V was cut by 6 bases and J by 4 bases, with 17 bases left in between. Per germline, CDR1 LNHDA and CDR2 SQIVND (reference sequence). This CDR3 region has 15 residues. This CDR3 reads CASSTDRSGADTQYF. In nucleotides, the CDR3 is TGTGCCAGTAGCACGGACAGGTCGGGAGCAGATACGCAGTATTTT.

This clonotype was counted ten times or more. The rearrangement links TRBV24-1 to TRBJ2-2, with TRBD1 as a possible D gene (6 bases). V lost 5 bases to trimming and J lost 8 bases, with 26 bases between them. CDR3 length: 18 residues. Per germline, CDR1 KGHDR and CDR2 SFDVKD. CDR3 sequence: CATSAFSSGTQIDGELFF. The CDR3 DNA is TGTGCCACCAGTGCGTTCTCTTCCGGGACACAGATCGATGGGGAGCTGTTTTTT.

This clonotype was picked up many times. The chain links TRBV25-1 to TRBJ2-3, with 9 bases fitting TRBD1. The CDR3 covers 16 residues. Germline lookup yields CDR1 MGHDK and CDR2 SYGVNS. V dropped 6 bases and J dropped 1; count of bases not matched to a gene: 8. The DNA of the CDR3 is TGTGCCAGCAGCCGAACAGGGGGCGGACGCACAGATACGCAGTATTTT. Translating it yields CASSRTGGGRTDTQYF.

Ten or more counts support this clonotype. The chain carries TRBV30 and TRBJ1-5; D remains unclear. Germline CDR1 and CDR2: GTSNPN and SVGIG (reference sequence). CDR3 length equals 14 residues. Deletions cut 0 bases from V and 7 bases from J, with 13 bases between. CDR3 amino acids: CAWSVGVSPQPQHF. The CDR3 DNA reads as TGTGCCTGGAGTGTCGGAGTTTCGCCCCAGCCCCAGCATTTT.

In this sample, this clonotype turned up many times. This chain links TRBV20-1 with TRBJ2-1; no definite D call. The germline V gene has CDR1 DFQATT and CDR2 SNEGSKA (reference sequence). V shed 4 bases and J shed 7 bases, with 8 bases lying between them. CDR3 length: 11 residues. The CDR3: CSATPFNEQFF. CDR3 DNA sequence: TGCAGTGCTACCCCCTTTAATGAGCAGTTCTTC.

On this clonotype: This may come from a read error, since a much larger clone is one base off. The chain carries TRBV29-1 and TRBJ1-2; TRBD1 matches at 9 bases. Germline loops: CDR1 SQVTM, CDR2 ANQGSEA. V was clipped by 4 bases and J by 3 bases; unmatched bases: 3. The CDR3 contains 13 residues. This CDR3 is CSVVTGGDYGYTF. The DNA of the CDR3 is TGCAGCGTTGTTACAGGGGGCGACTATGGCTACACCTTC.

This clonotype was counted many times. The chain uses TRBV9 and TRBJ2-7, with 7 bases aligning to TRBD1. The germline gives CDR1 SGDLS, CDR2 YYNGEE. The CDR3 is made up of 13 amino acids. J lost 5 bases, V lost 3 bases, and 5 bases had no gene match. For the CDR3, the DNA is TGTGCCAGCAGCGCCACAGGGGTAAACGAGCAGTACTTC. Its protein product is CASSATGVNEQYF.

This clonotype was picked up a small number of times. Given a much more abundant clone one base away, this may be a read error. The chain links TRBV20-1 to TRBJ2-1; 7 nucleotides match TRBD1. CDR3 length: 11 residues. The germline V gene has CDR1 DFQATT and CDR2 SNEGSKA (reference sequence). V trimming: 5 bases; J trimming: 8 bases; junction bases outside the gene matches: 3. The CDR3 coding sequence is TGCAGTGCTGACAGGGCGGATGAGCAGTTCTTC. This codes for CSADRADEQFF.

This clonotype was seen many times. The chain recombines TRBV29-1 with TRBJ2-3; 8 bases align to TRBD1. Germline-derived CDR1 and CDR2 are SQVTM and ANQGSEA. V lost 6 bases to trimming and J lost 6 bases; unmatched junction nucleotides: 11. This CDR3 is 14 amino acids long. CDR3 in DNA: TGCAGCGTCAAACACCAGGGGGCAGGCGATACGCAGTATTTT. Its protein product is CSVKHQGAGDTQYF.

This clonotype was recorded many times. This chain connects TRBV2 to TRBJ2-7, with 9 bases identical to TRBD1. V trimming: 7 bases; J trimming: 2 bases; junction bases outside the gene matches: 6. Germline V gene sequence: CDR1 SNHLY, CDR2 FYNNEI. The CDR3 runs 14 residues. The CDR3: CASTKDRGAYEQYF. The DNA for the CDR3 is TGTGCCAGCACTAAAGACAGGGGGGCCTACGAGCAGTACTTC.

In regard to this clonotype: A much larger clone differs by one base, so this may be a read error. The chain is built from TRBV6-5 and TRBJ2-3, with TRBD1 identical over 10 bases. Germline loops: CDR1 MNHEY, CDR2 SVGAGI. The CDR3 is 14 residues long. The V segment lost 5 bases and the J segment 6 bases; nucleotides outside the gene matches: 5. Written as DNA, the CDR3 is TGTGCCAGCAGTCCGGGACAGGGGTATGATACGCAGTATTTT. Amino acids: CASSPGQGYDTQYF.

In this sample, this clonotype turned up many times. As the CDR3 is not closed by the conserved phenylalanine or tryptophan, this likely results from a read error. V is TRBV18 and J is TRBJ2-7, with TRBD1 as a possible D gene (6 bases). From germline, CDR1 is KGHSH and CDR2 LQKENI. The CDR3 extends over 16 amino acids. CDR3 nucleotides: TGTGCCAGCTCACCCGATGGGACATTAAGCTCCTATGAGCAGTACTCC. It codes for CASSPDGTLSSYEQYS.

This clonotype appeared many times. The chain combines TRBV29-1 with TRBJ2-6; possibly TRBD2 for D (6 bases). Trimming left V 4 bases short and J 0 bases short, with 10 bases between. The CDR3 runs to 15 residues. The germline V gene encodes CDR1 SQVTM and CDR2 ANQGSEA. The CDR3 reads CSVGWDFSGANVLTF. CDR3 in DNA: TGCAGCGTTGGATGGGACTTCTCTGGGGCCAACGTCCTGACTTTC.

This clonotype was picked up many times. The V call is TRBV18, the J call TRBJ2-2; perhaps D is TRBD1 or TRBD2 (5 bases each). The CDR3 sequence is 16 residues long. The V end lost 3 bases, the J end lost 3 bases, and 14 bases lay between the germline ends. The germline V gene encodes CDR1 KGHSH and CDR2 LQKENI. The CDR3 coding sequence is TGTGCCAGCTCACCTGACTGGGGACGAGACACCGGGGAGCTGTTTTTT. It codes for CASSPDWGRDTGELFF.

This clonotype was recorded many times. This chain's CDR3 is CSVVTGADTQYF. The CDR3 coding sequence is TGCAGCGTTGTGACAGGGGCAGATACGCAGTATTTT. V is TRBV29-1 and J is TRBJ2-3; 8 nucleotides match TRBD1. Looked up from germline, CDR1 is SQVTM and CDR2 is ANQGSEA. This CDR3 contains 12 residues. J gave up 4 bases and V 4 bases, and 1 base lay outside the gene matches.

This clonotype was detected many times. The chain joins TRBV30 to TRBJ1-2, with TRBD1 matching over 9 bases. This CDR3 has 13 amino acids. Germline assignment: CDR1 GTSNPN and CDR2 SVGIG (reference sequence). V lost 4 bases, J lost 8 bases, and 8 bases stayed unmatched. The CDR3 loop reads CAWNKQGARGYTF. In DNA form, the CDR3 reads TGTGCCTGGAATAAACAGGGGGCGAGAGGCTACACCTTC.

This clonotype appeared many times. The rearrangement uses TRBV20-1 and TRBJ2-1; D may be TRBD1 (8 bases). CDR1 DFQATT and CDR2 SNEGSKA come from the germline V gene (reference sequence). V was shortened by 5 bases and J by 5 bases, with 22 bases between the two germline ends. The CDR3 is 16 amino acids. The CDR3 protein is CSAAGQGSGGNNEQFF. CDR3 DNA sequence: TGCAGTGCTGCCGGACAGGGTTCGGGAGGAAACAATGAGCAGTTCTTC.

Turning to this clonotype: A much more abundant neighbour one base away suggests this may be a read error. The rearrangement uses TRBV2 and TRBJ2-2; TRBD2 aligns across 8 bases. CDR1 is SNHLY and CDR2 is FYNNEI in the germline V gene. The CDR3 totals 16 residues. CDR3 sequence: CASSGLAVAGTGELLF. The CDR3 DNA sequence: TGTGCCAGCAGTGGTCTAGCGGTAGCGGGAACCGGGGAGCTGCTTTTT.

The table lists this clonotype with many counts. V is TRBV2 and J is TRBJ2-4; possible D gene TRBD2, 5 bases. V was shortened by 6 bases and J by 0 bases, with 9 bases between the two germline ends. The CDR3 runs 14 residues. Germline CDR1 and CDR2: SNHLY and FYNNEI. CDR3 DNA sequence: TGTGCCAGCAGCGGACTCGGAGCCAAAAACATTCAGTACTTC. Translation gives CASSGLGAKNIQYF.

The table lists this clonotype with many counts. In DNA form, the CDR3 reads TGTGCCAGCAGCCGGAGCGGGAGCGAGACCCAGTACTTC. Translated, it gives CASSRSGSETQYF. J is TRBJ2-5 and V is TRBV7-3; 8 nucleotides match TRBD2. V lost 5 bases, J lost 5 bases, and 4 bases stayed unmatched. CDR1 and CDR2 from the germline V gene are SGHTA and FQGTGA. The CDR3 spans 13 residues.

V and J are TRBV2 and TRBJ2-2, with D perhaps TRBD2 (6 bases). Germline-derived CDR1 and CDR2 are SNHLY and FYNNEI. There are 16 residues in the CDR3. V lost 2 bases, J lost 0 bases, and 10 bases lay in between. The CDR3 reads CASSEPRGSNTGELFF. CDR3 DNA: TGTGCCAGCAGTGAACCGCGGGGCTCGAACACCGGGGAGCTGTTTTTT.